The sample holds a few counts of the clone carrying this T cell receptor (beta chain). The record originates from a study of T cells in Graves' hyperthyroidism and ophthalmopathy. TCR beta CDR3 regions were amplified from RNA. First-round RT-PCR targeting the TCR CDR3 was performed with the HTBI primer set. TCRdb reprocessed the multiplex PCR reads with MiXCR, giving one entry per CDR3 protein. The sample carries hundreds of thousands of distinct CDR3 sequences, 16% recorded once. V shed 7 bases, J shed 3 bases, and the junction held 7 bases outside the gene matches. Looked up from germline, CDR1 is SQVTM and CDR2 is ANQGSEA. CDR3 length: 13 residues.

Sequencing was performed on blood. The clonotype was recovered from a woman under 30 with Graves' hyperthyroidism. The chain has TRBV29-1 and TRBJ1-2, with 8 positions matching TRBD1. The CDR3 nucleotides are TGCAGCGACCTTCCAGGGGGCGACTATGGCTACACCTTC. It encodes CSDLPGGDYGYTF.